What follows describes a single TCR beta chain. One tube held mixed TRB-A and TRB-B primer pools for touch-down PCR. TCRdb reanalyzed the multiplex PCR reads and collapses them to one entry per CDR3 protein, without DNA. This sample lists 2,000 or so distinct CDR3 sequences; its ten largest clones have about 51%. TRB amplification used 250 ng of peripheral blood genomic DNA. The CDR3 covers 18 residues. Germline V gives CDR1 SGHRS, CDR2 YFSETQ. This sample is drawn from a study of T cell clusters in autoimmune cytopenias. The receptor was isolated from a human donor with an autoimmune cytopenia or autoimmune hepatitis (not recorded which). The chain has TRBV5-1 and TRBJ1-1; TCRdb proposes TRBD1, but this gene call is untestable without DNA. The sample taken for sequencing was peripheral blood. The CDR3 spells CASSLAARGSGSNTEAFF.